A single sample gave rise to the 23 T cell receptor beta chains below, sequenced in a study of T cell responses to AZD1222 COVID-19 vaccine. Data came from immunoSEQ multiplex PCR; TCRdb stores just in-frame clones and leaves some out. The table shows roughly 120,000 clones, with 85% to 95% occurring only once. The source material was peripheral blood, sampled on day 0 of AZD1222 vaccination. These receptors originate from an adult in good health.

This chain connects TRBV14 to TRBJ2-7; D tentatively fits TRBD1 or TRBD2 (5 bases each). The length of the CDR3 is 15 residues. V was shortened by 4 bases and J by 5 bases, with 18 bases between the two germline ends. Germline V gives CDR1 SGHDN, CDR2 FVKESK. DNA for the CDR3: TGTGCCAGCAGCCCCCTTGGGGAAGGGGAGCACGAGCAGTACTTC. Its protein product is CASSPLGEGEHEQYF.

The chain combines TRBV28 with TRBJ2-3, with TRBD2 identical over 7 bases. This CDR3 spans 18 amino acids. The germline CDR1 and CDR2 sequences are MDHEN and SYDVKM. Trimming cost V 3 bases and J 0 bases; bases outside gene matches: 12. The CDR3 protein is CASSFSRRLALSTDTQYF. CDR3 nucleotides: TGTGCCAGCAGTTTTTCCCGTAGACTAGCACTAAGCACAGATACGCAGTATTTT.

This chain joins TRBV27 and TRBJ2-1, with D hard to call. Germline V lookup: CDR1 MNHEY, CDR2 SMNVEV (reference sequence). V was clipped by 5 bases and J by 4 bases, with 6 bases between them. The CDR3 is made up of 12 amino acids. CDR3 region: CASSPSYNEQFF. As DNA, the CDR3 is TGTGCCAGCAGTCCCTCTTACAATGAGCAGTTCTTC.

The chain is built from TRBV19 and TRBJ1-5; D is perhaps TRBD1 (6 bases). The germline V gene has CDR1 LNHDA and CDR2 SQIVND (reference sequence). V was shortened by 5 bases and J by 0 bases, with 17 bases between the two germline ends. This CDR3 comprises 17 residues. In DNA form, the CDR3 reads TGTGCCAGTAGTGGTCGAGACAGGAGTTTTAGCAATCAGCCCCAGCATTTT. Encoded protein: CASSGRDRSFSNQPQHF.

The chain has TRBV13 and TRBJ1-5; D uncertain. The CDR3 sequence is 12 residues long. V was trimmed by 0 bases and J by 6 bases, leaving 3 bases between them. From germline, CDR1 is PRHDT and CDR2 FYEKMQ (reference sequence). This chain's CDR3 is CASSLGGQPQHF. The CDR3 nucleotides read TGTGCCAGCAGCTTAGGGGGTCAGCCCCAGCATTTT.

This clone was recorded only once. This chain joins TRBV5-5 and TRBJ1-4; 7 nucleotides align to TRBD1. Germline V gives CDR1 SGHKS, CDR2 YYEKEE (reference sequence). V dropped 3 bases and J dropped 5; count of bases not matched to a gene: 4. The CDR3 sequence is 14 residues long. The CDR3, as DNA: TGTGCCAGCAGCTGGGGACAGAACAATGAAAAACTGTTTTTT. This gives the protein CASSWGQNNEKLFF. Full variable domain (outside the CDR3, taken from reference TRBV5-5 and TRBJ1-4): DAGVTQSPTHLIKTRGQQVTLRCSPISGHKSVSWYQQVLGQGPQFIFQYYEKEERGRGNFPDRFSARQFPNYSSELNVNALLLGDSALYLCASSWGQNNEKLFFGSGTQLSVL.

The chain joins TRBV30 to TRBJ2-1; weak D call: TRBD1 (5 bases). Trimming took off 4 bases at V and 0 bases at J, with 7 bases between the two ends. Germline V gives CDR1 GTSNPN, CDR2 SVGIG (reference sequence). The CDR3 is made up of 13 amino acids. Here the CDR3 reads CAWTQGSYNEQFF. As DNA, the CDR3 is TGTGCCTGGACCCAGGGCTCCTACAATGAGCAGTTCTTC.

The chain has TRBV18 and TRBJ1-1, with D maybe TRBD1 (5 bases). The CDR3 loop spans 16 amino acids. In germline, CDR1 is KGHSH, CDR2 LQKENI. V lost 3 bases to trimming and J lost 0 bases, with 14 bases between them. The CDR3 reads CASSPAGLRLNTEAFF. The CDR3 DNA follows: TGTGCCAGCTCACCGGCGGGGCTAAGGCTGAACACTGAAGCTTTCTTT.

The chain employs TRBV3-1 (or the pseudogene TRBV3-2) and TRBJ1-3; D is ambiguous. This CDR3 comprises 13 residues. CDR1 and CDR2 from the germline V gene are LGHDT and YNNKEL (reference sequence). The germline V and J ends were trimmed by 2 bases and 3 bases, with 5 bases remaining between them. The CDR3 DNA reads as TGTGCCAGCAGCCAATCTCTTGGAAACACCATATATTTT. It codes for CASSQSLGNTIYF.

V and J are TRBV2 and TRBJ1-5, with a weak D call TRBD1 (5 bases). The length of the CDR3 is 13 residues. The V end lost 6 bases, the J end lost 6 bases, and 12 bases lay between the germline ends. The germline gives CDR1 SNHLY, CDR2 FYNNEI. CDR3 residues: CASSYGHLQPQHF. For the CDR3, the DNA is TGTGCCAGCAGCTATGGACACCTTCAGCCCCAGCATTTT.

The chain carries TRBV3-1 (or the pseudogene TRBV3-2) and TRBJ1-1, with D unclear. The CDR3 spans 13 residues. Germline V CDR1 and CDR2: LGHDT, YNNKEL (reference sequence). V was trimmed by 4 bases and J by 5 bases, leaving 11 bases between them. The chain's CDR3 is CASSLGPETEAFF. The CDR3 nucleotides are TGTGCCAGCAGCCTAGGGCCGGAGACTGAAGCTTTCTTT.

This chain uses TRBV6-5 with TRBJ1-4, with D tentatively TRBD1 (5 bases). This CDR3 has 16 amino acids. Germline-derived CDR1 and CDR2 are MNHEY and SVGAGI. Trimming left V 4 bases short and J 4 bases short, with 16 bases between. The CDR3 sequence: CASSFLRTLRNEKLFF. The CDR3 coding sequence is TGTGCCAGCAGTTTTCTAAGGACACTCCGTAATGAAAAACTGTTTTTT.

The CDR3 bases are TGTGCCAGCATCGGCTCCTACAATGAGCAGTTCTTC. It codes for CASIGSYNEQFF. V is TRBV25-1 and J is TRBJ2-1; no definite D call. The ends were cut back, 7 bases at V and 0 bases at J, with 4 bases in the middle. The germline V gene encodes CDR1 MGHDK and CDR2 SYGVNS. This CDR3 comprises 12 residues.

The rearrangement joins TRBV6-5 to TRBJ2-7; D remains ambiguous. Germline-derived CDR1 and CDR2 are MNHEY and SVGAGI. The CDR3 has 12 amino acids. The V end lost 5 bases, the J end lost 2 bases, and 7 bases lay between the germline ends. The CDR3 here is CASSPTAYEQYF. CDR3 nucleotides: TGTGCCAGCAGTCCGACCGCCTACGAGCAGTACTTC.

This chain joins TRBV11-2 and TRBJ2-7; a possible D gene is TRBD1 (6 bases). Germline V gene sequence: CDR1 SGHAT, CDR2 FQNNGV. Trimming left V 6 bases short and J 1 base short, with 10 bases between. This CDR3 comprises 13 residues. The CDR3 coding sequence is TGTGCCAGCAGTTGGGACACATCCTACGAGCAGTACTTC. Encoded protein: CASSWDTSYEQYF.

As DNA, the CDR3 is TGTGCCAGTAGTGAGCAGTTTGGGAATCAGCCCCAGCATTTT. Its translation: CASSEQFGNQPQHF. V is TRBV19 and J is TRBJ1-5; D gene uncertain. CDR3 size: 14 residues. Trimming pared 5 bases from V and 4 bases from J, leaving 12 bases between. Germline-derived CDR1 and CDR2 are LNHDA and SQIVND (reference sequence). Drawing the rest from reference TRBV19 and TRBJ1-5, the complete variable domain is DGGITQSPKYLFRKEGQNVTLSCEQNLNHDAMYWYRQDPGQGLRLIYYSQIVNDFQKGDIAEGYSVSREKKESFPLTVTSAQKNPTAFYLCASSEQFGNQPQHFGDGTRLSIL.

The genes are TRBV7-9 and TRBJ1-2; TRBD1 might be the D (5 bases). Looked up from germline, CDR1 is SEHNR and CDR2 is FQNEAQ (reference sequence). Trimming took off 5 bases at V and 7 bases at J, with 11 bases between the two ends. The CDR3 is 12 amino acids. The CDR3 sequence: CASSVRASGYTF. In DNA, the CDR3 is TGTGCCAGCAGCGTCAGGGCCTCTGGCTACACCTTC.

The chain has TRBV6-2 or TRBV6-3 and TRBJ2-4, with 8 bases aligning to TRBD2. Trimming at V came to 3 bases and at J to 0 bases, leaving 4 bases not matched to a gene. The CDR3 covers 16 residues. From germline, CDR1 is MNHEY and CDR2 SVGEGT. The CDR3 coding sequence is TGTGCCAGCAGTTATACTAGCGGTCTAGCCAAAAACATTCAGTACTTC. This codes for CASSYTSGLAKNIQYF.

CDR3 in amino acids: CASRLDPGGSEAFF. In nucleotides, the CDR3 is TGTGCCAGCAGACTCGATCCGGGAGGGTCTGAAGCTTTCTTT. The rearrangement uses TRBV2 and TRBJ1-1; D gene unclear. The V gene lost 6 bases and the J gene lost 6 bases, with 17 bases spanning the gap. This CDR3 has 14 residues. From germline, CDR1 is SNHLY and CDR2 FYNNEI.

The chain employs TRBV29-1 and TRBJ1-2; D is ambiguous. In germline, CDR1 is SQVTM, CDR2 ANQGSEA. The CDR3 is made up of 17 amino acids. The V end was cut by 5 bases, the J end by 6 bases, with 28 bases between. CDR3 region: CSVQSDRAVHPPHGYTF. The CDR3 region has the DNA TGCAGCGTTCAATCCGACCGGGCAGTCCACCCTCCCCATGGCTACACCTTC.

This chain links TRBV10-3 with TRBJ1-1; a possible D gene is TRBD1 (5 bases). This CDR3 is 16 amino acids long. V was cut by 4 bases and J by 0 bases, with 15 bases left in between. Germline values: CDR1 ENHRY, CDR2 SYGVKD. DNA of the CDR3: TGTGCCATCAGTGGTGAGCGGGGGAAGATGAACACTGAAGCTTTCTTT. Protein product: CAISGERGKMNTEAFF.

The chain couples TRBV27 to TRBJ1-1, with D perhaps matching TRBD1 (6 bases). V was shortened by 3 bases and J by 4 bases, with 12 bases between the two germline ends. The CDR3 has 14 residues. Germline lookup yields CDR1 MNHEY and CDR2 SMNVEV (reference sequence). CDR3 DNA: TGTGCCAGCAGTTTTCGAAGGGGGGGCACTGAAGCTTTCTTT. Its protein product is CASSFRRGGTEAFF.

This chain uses TRBV27 with TRBJ1-1, with D possibly TRBD1 on 6 matching bases. From germline, CDR1 is MNHEY and CDR2 SMNVEV (reference sequence). V lost 5 bases to trimming and J lost 4 bases, with 20 bases between them. The CDR3 has 16 residues. The CDR3 DNA reads as TGTGCCAGCAGTCCAGATACAGGGATTTCGGCCACTGAAGCTTTCTTT. It yields the protein CASSPDTGISATEAFF.